A single sample is the source of the 5 T cell receptor beta chains below, sequenced in a study of OX40 agonist ivuxolimab in advanced cancers. Sequenced by immunoSEQ multiplex PCR; TCRdb stores in-frame clones only, minus some. Of about 32,000 clones in the sample, about four fifths were seen once. This sample comprised CD4+ or CD8+ T cells sorted from blood, obtained in a trial of the OX40 agonist ivuxolimab. The origin of the receptors is an adult with an advanced solid tumor such as melanoma, head and neck, liver or kidney cancer.

The chain combines TRBV7-9 with TRBJ2-2; maybe TRBD2 (6 bases). There are 13 residues in the CDR3. Germline V CDR1 and CDR2: SEHNR, FQNEAQ (reference sequence). The V and J ends lost 4 bases and 7 bases respectively, with 10 bases between them. The CDR3 sequence: CASSSEGIGELFF. DNA of the CDR3: TGTGCCAGCAGCTCGGAGGGAATCGGGGAGCTGTTTTTT.

The rearrangement links TRBV6-5 to TRBJ2-6, with D possibly being TRBD1 or TRBD2 (5 bases each). The germline CDR1 and CDR2 sequences are MNHEY and SVGAGI. The CDR3 spans 15 residues. V lost 5 bases, J lost 3 bases, and 11 bases lay in between. The CDR3 is CASSSGAGGANVLTF. The CDR3 nucleotides read TGTGCCAGCAGTAGTGGGGCGGGTGGGGCCAACGTCCTGACTTTC.

The V call is TRBV5-1, the J call TRBJ2-3; 9 bases fit TRBD1. Trimming at V came to 2 bases and at J to 3 bases, leaving 4 bases not matched to a gene. From germline, CDR1 is SGHRS and CDR2 YFSETQ. CDR3 length: 15 residues. CDR3 sequence (DNA): TGCGCCAGCAGCTTCGGGGACAGGGAGACAGATACGCAGTATTTT. This encodes CASSFGDRETDTQYF.

The chain links TRBV5-6 to TRBJ2-7; D remains unclear. Trimming took 1 base from V and 0 from J, leaving 8 bases between them. The length of the CDR3 is 14 residues. Germline V lookup: CDR1 SGHDT, CDR2 YYEEEE. The CDR3 is CASSLMSNSYEQYF. The CDR3 DNA reads TGTGCCAGCAGCTTGATGTCGAACTCCTACGAGCAGTACTTC.

The V call is TRBV4-2, the J call TRBJ1-5; D not resolved. This CDR3 comprises 15 residues. Trimming pared 0 bases from V and 1 base from J, leaving 7 bases between. The germline V gene has CDR1 LGHNA and CDR2 YNFKEQ. This CDR3 reads CASSQERSSNQPQHF. CDR3 nucleotides: TGTGCCAGCAGCCAAGAAAGGAGCAGCAATCAGCCCCAGCATTTT.